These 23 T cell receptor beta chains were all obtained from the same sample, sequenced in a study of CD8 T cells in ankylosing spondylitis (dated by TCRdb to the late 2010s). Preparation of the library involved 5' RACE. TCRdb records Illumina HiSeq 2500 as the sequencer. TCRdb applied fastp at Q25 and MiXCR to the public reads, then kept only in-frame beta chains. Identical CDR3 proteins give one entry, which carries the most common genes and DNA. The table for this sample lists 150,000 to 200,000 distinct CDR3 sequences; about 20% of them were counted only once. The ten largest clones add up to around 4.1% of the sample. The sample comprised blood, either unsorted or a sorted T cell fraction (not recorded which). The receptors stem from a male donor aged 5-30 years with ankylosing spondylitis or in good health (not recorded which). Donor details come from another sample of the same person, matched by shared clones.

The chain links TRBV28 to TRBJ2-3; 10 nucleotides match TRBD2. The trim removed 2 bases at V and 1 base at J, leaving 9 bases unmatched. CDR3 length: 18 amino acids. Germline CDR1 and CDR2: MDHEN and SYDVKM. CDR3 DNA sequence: TGTGCCAGCAGTTTAGGGAGCGGGAGGGGATACCGCACAGATACGCAGTATTTT. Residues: CASSLGSGRGYRTDTQYF.

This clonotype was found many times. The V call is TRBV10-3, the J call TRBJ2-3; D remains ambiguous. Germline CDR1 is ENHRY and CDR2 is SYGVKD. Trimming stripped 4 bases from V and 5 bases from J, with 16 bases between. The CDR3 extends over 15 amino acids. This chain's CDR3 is CAISAGRSGVDTQYF. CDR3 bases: TGTGCCATCAGTGCTGGGCGGAGTGGTGTAGATACGCAGTATTTT.

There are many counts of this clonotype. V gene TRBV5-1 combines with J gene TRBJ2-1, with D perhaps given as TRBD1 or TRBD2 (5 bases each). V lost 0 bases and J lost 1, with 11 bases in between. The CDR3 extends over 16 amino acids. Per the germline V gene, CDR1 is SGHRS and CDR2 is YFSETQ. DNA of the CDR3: TGCGCCAGCAGCTTGGGGGGGTCTTATTCCTACAATGAGCAGTTCTTC. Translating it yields CASSLGGSYSYNEQFF. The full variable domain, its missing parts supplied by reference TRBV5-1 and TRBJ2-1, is KAGVTQTPRYLIKTRGQQVTLSCSPISGHRSVSWYQQTPGQGLQFLFEYFSETQRNKGNFPGRFSGRQFSNSRSEMNVSTLELGDSALYLCASSLGGSYSYNEQFFGPGTRLTVL.

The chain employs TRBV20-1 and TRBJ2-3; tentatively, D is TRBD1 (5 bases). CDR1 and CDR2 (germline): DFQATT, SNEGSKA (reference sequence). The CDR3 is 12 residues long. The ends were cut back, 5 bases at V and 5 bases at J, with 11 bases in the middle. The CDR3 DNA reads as TGCAGTGCTGAGCTCCAGGGAGATACGCAGTATTTT. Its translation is CSAELQGDTQYF.

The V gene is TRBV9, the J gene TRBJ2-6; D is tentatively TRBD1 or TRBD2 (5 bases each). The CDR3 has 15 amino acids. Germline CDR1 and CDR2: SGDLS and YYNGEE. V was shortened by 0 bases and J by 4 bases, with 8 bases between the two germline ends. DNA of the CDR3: TGTGCCAGCAGCGTAGCAGGGACCGGGGCCAACGTCCTGACTTTC. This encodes CASSVAGTGANVLTF. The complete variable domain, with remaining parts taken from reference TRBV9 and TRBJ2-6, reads DSGVTQTPKHLITATGQRVTLRCSPRSGDLSVYWYQQSLDQGLQFLIQYYNGEERAKGNILERFSAQQFPDLHSELNLSSLELGDSALYFCASSVAGTGANVLTFGAGSRLTVL.

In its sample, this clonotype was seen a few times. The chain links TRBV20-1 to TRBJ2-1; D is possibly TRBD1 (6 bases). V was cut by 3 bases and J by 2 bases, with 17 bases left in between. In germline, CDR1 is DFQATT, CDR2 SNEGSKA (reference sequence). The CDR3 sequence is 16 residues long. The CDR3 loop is CSARARGHFAYNEQFF. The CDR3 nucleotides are TGCAGTGCTAGGGCGAGGGGACACTTCGCCTACAATGAGCAGTTCTTC.

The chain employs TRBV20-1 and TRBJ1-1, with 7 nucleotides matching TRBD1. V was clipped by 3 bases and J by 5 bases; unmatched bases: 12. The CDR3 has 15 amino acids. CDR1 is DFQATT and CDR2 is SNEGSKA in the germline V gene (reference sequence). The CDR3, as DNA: TGCAGTGCTAGCCCGGATAGGGGGCCACGGACTGAAGCTTTCTTT. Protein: CSASPDRGPRTEAFF.

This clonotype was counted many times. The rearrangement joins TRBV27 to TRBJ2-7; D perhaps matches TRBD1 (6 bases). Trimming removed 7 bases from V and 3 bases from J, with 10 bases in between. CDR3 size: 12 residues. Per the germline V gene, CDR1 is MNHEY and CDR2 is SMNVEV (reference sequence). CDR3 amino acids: CASMADSYEQYF. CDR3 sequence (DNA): TGTGCCAGCATGGCGGACAGCTACGAGCAGTACTTC.

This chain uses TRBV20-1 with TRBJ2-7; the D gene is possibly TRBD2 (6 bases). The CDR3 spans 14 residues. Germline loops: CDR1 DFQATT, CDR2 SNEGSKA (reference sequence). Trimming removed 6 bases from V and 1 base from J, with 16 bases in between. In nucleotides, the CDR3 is TGCAGTGCCTGGGGCGGGATCCGGTCCTACGAGCAGTACTTC. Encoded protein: CSAWGGIRSYEQYF.

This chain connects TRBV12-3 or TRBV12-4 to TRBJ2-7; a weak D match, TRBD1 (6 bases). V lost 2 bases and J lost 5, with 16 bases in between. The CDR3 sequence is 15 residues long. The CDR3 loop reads CASSLYRRGSNEQYF. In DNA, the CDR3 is TGTGCCAGCAGTTTATATCGCAGGGGCAGCAACGAGCAGTACTTC.

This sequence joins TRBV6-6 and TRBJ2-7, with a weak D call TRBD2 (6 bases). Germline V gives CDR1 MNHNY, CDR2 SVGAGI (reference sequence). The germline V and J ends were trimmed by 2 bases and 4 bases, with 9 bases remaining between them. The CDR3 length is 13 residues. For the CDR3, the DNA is TGTGCCAGCAGTTACCGGGGGATATACGAGCAGTACGTC. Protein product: CASSYRGIYEQYV.

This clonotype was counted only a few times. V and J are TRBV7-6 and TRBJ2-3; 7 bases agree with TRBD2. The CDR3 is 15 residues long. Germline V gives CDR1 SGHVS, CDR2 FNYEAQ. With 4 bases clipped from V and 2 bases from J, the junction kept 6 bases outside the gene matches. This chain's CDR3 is CASSSEREYTDTQYF. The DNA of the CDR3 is TGTGCCAGCAGCTCCGAGCGGGAATACACAGATACGCAGTATTTT.

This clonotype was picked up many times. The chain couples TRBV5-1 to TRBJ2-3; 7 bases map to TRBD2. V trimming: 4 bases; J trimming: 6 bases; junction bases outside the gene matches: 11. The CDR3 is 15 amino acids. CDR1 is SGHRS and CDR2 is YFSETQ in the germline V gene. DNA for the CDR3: TGCGCCAGCAGCCCCGTAGCGGGTGTGGGGGATACGCAGTATTTT. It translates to CASSPVAGVGDTQYF.

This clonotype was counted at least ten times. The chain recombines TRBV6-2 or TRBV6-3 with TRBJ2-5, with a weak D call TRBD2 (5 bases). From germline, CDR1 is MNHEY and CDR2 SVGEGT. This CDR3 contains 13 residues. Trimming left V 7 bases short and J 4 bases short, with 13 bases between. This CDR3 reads CASTPGEVETQYF. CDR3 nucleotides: TGTGCCAGCACCCCCGGGGAAGTAGAGACCCAGTACTTC.

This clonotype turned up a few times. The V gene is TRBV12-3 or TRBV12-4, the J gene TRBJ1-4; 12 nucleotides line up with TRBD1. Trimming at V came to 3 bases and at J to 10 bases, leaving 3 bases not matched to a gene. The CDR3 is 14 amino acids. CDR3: CASSFEGQGAKLFF. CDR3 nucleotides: TGTGCCAGCAGTTTCGAGGGACAGGGGGCAAAACTGTTTTTT.

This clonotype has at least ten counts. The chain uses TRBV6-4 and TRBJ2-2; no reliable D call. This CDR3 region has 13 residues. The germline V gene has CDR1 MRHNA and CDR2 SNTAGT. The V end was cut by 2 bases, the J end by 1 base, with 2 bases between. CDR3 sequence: CASSDGNTGELFF. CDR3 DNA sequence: TGTGCCAGCAGTGACGGGAACACCGGGGAGCTGTTTTTT.

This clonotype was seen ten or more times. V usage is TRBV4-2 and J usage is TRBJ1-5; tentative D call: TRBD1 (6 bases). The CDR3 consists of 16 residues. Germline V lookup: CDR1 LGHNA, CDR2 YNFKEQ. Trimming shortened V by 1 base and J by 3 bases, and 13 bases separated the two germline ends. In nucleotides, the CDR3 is TGTGCCAGCAGCCAAGGCGAGGGGGGACTCAATCAGCCCCAGCATTTT. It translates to CASSQGEGGLNQPQHF.

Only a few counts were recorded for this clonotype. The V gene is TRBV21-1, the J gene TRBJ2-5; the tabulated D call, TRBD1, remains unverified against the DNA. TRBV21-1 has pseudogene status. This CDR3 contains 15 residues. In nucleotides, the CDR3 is TGTGCCAGCAGCATTACAGTGGGTCTCAAAGAGACCCAGTACTTC. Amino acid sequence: CASSITVGLKETQYF.

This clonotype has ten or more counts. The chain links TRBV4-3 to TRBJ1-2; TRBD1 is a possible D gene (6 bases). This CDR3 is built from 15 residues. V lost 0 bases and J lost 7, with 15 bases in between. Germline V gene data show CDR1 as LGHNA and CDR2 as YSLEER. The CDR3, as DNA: TGCGCCAGCAGCCAAGATGGCAGGGGACTCTCTGGCTACACCTTC. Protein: CASSQDGRGLSGYTF.

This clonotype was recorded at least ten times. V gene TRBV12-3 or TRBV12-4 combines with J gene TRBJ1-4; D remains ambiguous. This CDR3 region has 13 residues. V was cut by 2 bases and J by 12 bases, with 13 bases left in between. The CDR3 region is CASSLYAGGELFF. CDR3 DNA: TGTGCCAGCAGTTTATACGCGGGTGGGGAACTGTTTTTT.

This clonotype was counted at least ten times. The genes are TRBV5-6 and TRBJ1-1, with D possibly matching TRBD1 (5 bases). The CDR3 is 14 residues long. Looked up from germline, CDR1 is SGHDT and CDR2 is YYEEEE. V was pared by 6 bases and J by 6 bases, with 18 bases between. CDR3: CASTFVGGGAEAFF. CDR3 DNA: TGTGCCAGCACCTTTGTCGGGGGAGGTGCTGAAGCTTTCTTT.

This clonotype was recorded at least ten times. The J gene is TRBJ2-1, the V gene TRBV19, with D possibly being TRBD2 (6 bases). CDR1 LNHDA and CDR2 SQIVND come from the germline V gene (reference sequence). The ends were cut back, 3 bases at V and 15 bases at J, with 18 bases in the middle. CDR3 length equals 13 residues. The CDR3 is CASSIVAGSFGFF. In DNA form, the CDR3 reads TGTGCCAGTAGTATTGTGGCGGGGTCCTTTGGGTTCTTC.

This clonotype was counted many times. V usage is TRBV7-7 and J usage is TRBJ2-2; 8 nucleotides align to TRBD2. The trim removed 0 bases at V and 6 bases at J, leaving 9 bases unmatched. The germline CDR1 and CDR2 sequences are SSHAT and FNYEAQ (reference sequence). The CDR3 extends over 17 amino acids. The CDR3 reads CASSLAPGLVGAGELFF. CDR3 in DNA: TGTGCCAGCAGCTTAGCGCCGGGACTAGTGGGGGCCGGGGAGCTGTTTTTT.